The present T cell receptor beta chain was sequenced within a study of blood T cell repertoires in COVID-19. Study in general: The origin of the acute and convalescent COVID-19 samples was the United States, Italy and Spain.

Looked up from germline, CDR1 is SGHRS and CDR2 is YFSETQ. This CDR3 has 15 residues. Trimming removed 2 bases from V and 0 bases from J, with 12 bases in between. Some clones are missing from TCRdb's copy, which holds only in-frame ones; the method was immunoSEQ multiplex PCR. The sample lists some 40,000 clones, 86% occurring once. Sequencing was carried out using peripheral blood. This chain uses TRBV5-1 with TRBJ2-7; perhaps TRBD1 as D (5 bases). This TCR was sampled from a man aged 35 to 55 with active COVID-19. The CDR3 sequence: CASSLSTGYSYEQYF. The CDR3 nucleotides read TGCGCCAGCAGCTTATCAACAGGCTACTCCTACGAGCAGTACTTC.